Listed here is a single TCR beta chain. Its antigen remains unidentified. The data stem from a study of early T cells in non-severe SARS-CoV-2 infection. Across the whole study: Chains were unpaired, as sequencing was done on bulk RNA from unsorted whole blood.

The TCR library protocol attached unique molecular identifiers to the individual cDNA molecules. TCRdb called the 5' RACE reads again in MiXCR, with one record for every CDR3 protein. The sample contains more than 55,000 distinct CDR3 sequences, approximately 12% of which appear only once. V shed 6 bases and J 6 bases; nucleotides not matched to a gene: 9. Germline V gene lookup returns CDR1 DFQATT and CDR2 SNEGSKA (reference sequence). The CDR3 is made up of 15 amino acids. General observations from the study: Matching with VDJdb favored anti-spike CD8 responses (missing private and CD4 specificities).

Sequencing used whole blood. The chain uses TRBV20-1 and TRBJ2-1; 12 bases match TRBD2. This TCR was recovered from an adult who was a healthcare worker with PCR-confirmed SARS-CoV-2 infection or an uninfected control (not recorded which). CDR3 in amino acids: CSAPTSGSSVNEQFF. The DNA for the CDR3 is TGCAGTGCCCCGACTAGCGGGAGCTCGGTCAATGAGCAGTTCTTC.